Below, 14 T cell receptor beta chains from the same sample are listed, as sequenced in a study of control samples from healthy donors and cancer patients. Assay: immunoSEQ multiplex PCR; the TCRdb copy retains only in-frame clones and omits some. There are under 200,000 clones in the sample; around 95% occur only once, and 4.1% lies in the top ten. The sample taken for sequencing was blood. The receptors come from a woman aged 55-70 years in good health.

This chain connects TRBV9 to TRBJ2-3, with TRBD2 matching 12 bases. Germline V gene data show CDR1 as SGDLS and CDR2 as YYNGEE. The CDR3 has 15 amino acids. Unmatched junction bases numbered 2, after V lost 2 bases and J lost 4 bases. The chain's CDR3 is CASSVLAGGADTQYF. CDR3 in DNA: TGTGCCAGCAGCGTTCTAGCGGGGGGGGCAGATACGCAGTATTTT.

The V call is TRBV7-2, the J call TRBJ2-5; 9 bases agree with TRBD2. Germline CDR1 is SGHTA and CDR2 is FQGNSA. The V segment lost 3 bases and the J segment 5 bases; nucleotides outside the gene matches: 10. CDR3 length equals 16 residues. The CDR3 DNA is TGTGCCAGCAGCTTCTTCCAGCGGGGGGAACTGGAGACCCAGTACTTC. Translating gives CASSFFQRGELETQYF.

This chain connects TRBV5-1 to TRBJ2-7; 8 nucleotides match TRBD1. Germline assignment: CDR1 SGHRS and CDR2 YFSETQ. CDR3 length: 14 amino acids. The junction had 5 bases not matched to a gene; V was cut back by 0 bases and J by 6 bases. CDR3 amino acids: CASSLEDRVVEQYF. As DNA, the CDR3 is TGCGCCAGCAGCTTGGAGGACAGGGTTGTCGAGCAGTACTTC.

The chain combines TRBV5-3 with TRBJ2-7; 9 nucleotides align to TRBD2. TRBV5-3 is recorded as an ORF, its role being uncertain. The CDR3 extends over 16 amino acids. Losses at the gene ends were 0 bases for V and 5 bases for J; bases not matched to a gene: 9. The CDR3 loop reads CARSLASGLAFHEQYF. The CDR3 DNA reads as TGTGCCAGAAGCTTGGCTTCTGGACTAGCGTTCCACGAGCAGTACTTC.

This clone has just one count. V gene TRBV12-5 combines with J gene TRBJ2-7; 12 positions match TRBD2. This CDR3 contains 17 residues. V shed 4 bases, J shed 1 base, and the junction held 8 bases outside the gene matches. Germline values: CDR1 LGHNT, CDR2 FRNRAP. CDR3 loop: CASGSGLTSGGSYEQYF. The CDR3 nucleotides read TGTGCTAGTGGTTCCGGTTTGACTAGCGGGGGTTCCTACGAGCAGTACTTC.

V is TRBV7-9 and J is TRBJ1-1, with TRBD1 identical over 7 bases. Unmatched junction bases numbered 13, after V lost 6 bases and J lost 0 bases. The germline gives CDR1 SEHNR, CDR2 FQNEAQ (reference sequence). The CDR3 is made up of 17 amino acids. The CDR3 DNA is TGTGCCAGCAGTCTGAAAGGGGACAGCCTCTTGAACACTGAAGCTTTCTTT. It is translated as CASSLKGDSLLNTEAFF.

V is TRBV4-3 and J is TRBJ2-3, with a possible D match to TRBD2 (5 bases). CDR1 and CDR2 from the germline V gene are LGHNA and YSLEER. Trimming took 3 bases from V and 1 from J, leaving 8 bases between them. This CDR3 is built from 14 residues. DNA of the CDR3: TGCGCCAGCAGCCAGAGGGTCGGCACAGATACGCAGTATTTT. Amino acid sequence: CASSQRVGTDTQYF.

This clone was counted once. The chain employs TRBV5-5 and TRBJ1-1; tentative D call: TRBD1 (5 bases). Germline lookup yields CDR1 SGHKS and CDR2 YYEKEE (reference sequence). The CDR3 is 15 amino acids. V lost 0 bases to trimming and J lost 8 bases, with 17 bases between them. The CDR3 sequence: CASSLVQGSMTEAFF. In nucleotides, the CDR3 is TGTGCCAGCAGCTTGGTTCAGGGATCGATGACCGAAGCTTTCTTT. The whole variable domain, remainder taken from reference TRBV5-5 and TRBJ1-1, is DAGVTQSPTHLIKTRGQQVTLRCSPISGHKSVSWYQQVLGQGPQFIFQYYEKEERGRGNFPDRFSARQFPNYSSELNVNALLLGDSALYLCASSLVQGSMTEAFFGQGTRLTVV.

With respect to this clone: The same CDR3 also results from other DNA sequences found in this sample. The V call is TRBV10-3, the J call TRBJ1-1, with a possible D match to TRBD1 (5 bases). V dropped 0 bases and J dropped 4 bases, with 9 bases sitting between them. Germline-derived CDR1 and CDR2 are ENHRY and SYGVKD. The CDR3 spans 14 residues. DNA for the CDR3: TGTGCCATCAGTGAGTCGATAGGGACCACTGAAGCTTTCTTT. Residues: CAISESIGTTEAFF.

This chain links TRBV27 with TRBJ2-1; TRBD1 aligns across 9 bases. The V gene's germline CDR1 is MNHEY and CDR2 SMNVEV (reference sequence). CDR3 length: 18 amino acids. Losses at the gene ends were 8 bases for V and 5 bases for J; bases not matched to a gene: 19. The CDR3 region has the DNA TGTGCCAGCGGTTGGGACAGGGTCATTGGAGGGAGCGACAATGAGCAGTTCTTC. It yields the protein CASGWDRVIGGSDNEQFF.

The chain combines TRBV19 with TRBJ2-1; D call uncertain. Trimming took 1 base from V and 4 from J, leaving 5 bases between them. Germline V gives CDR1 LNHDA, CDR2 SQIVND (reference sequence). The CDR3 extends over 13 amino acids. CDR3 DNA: TGTGCCAGTAGTATAGGCAGTTACAATGAGCAGTTCTTC. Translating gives CASSIGSYNEQFF.

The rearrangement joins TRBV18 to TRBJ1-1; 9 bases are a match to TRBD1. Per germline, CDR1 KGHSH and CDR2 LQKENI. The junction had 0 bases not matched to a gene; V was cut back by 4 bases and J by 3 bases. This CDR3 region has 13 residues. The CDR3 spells CASSRQGDTEAFF. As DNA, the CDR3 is TGTGCCAGCTCACGACAGGGGGACACTGAAGCTTTCTTT.

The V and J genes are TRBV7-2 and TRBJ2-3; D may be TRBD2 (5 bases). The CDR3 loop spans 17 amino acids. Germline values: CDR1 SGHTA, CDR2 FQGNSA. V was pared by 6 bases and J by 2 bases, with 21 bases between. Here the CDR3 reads CASREGGTDHFTDTQYF. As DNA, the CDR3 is TGTGCCAGCAGAGAAGGAGGAACGGACCACTTCACAGATACGCAGTATTTT.

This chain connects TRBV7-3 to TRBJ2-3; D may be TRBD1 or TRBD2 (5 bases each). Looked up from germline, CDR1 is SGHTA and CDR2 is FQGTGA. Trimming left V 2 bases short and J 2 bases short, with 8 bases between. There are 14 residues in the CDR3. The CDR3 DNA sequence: TGTGCCAGCAGCTTATCCGGGGCCACAGATACGCAGTATTTT. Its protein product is CASSLSGATDTQYF.